Following are 2 T cell receptor beta chains from one sample sequenced in a study of blood T cell repertoires in COVID-19 (dated by TCRdb to about 2020). Libraries came from the immunoSEQ multiplex PCR assay. Here the immuneACCESS table is served through TCRdb, limited to in-frame sequences with V and J called. Missing clones are a known gap in these copies; in checked studies unresolved V genes cover under half, and the rest lacks a known reason. The sample contains around 300,000 clones, 85% of them found a single time. Together, the top ten hold roughly 7% of the sample. Sample: peripheral blood. These receptors were obtained from a human donor in a cohort sampled during active COVID-19.

V is TRBV7-3 and J is TRBJ1-3; D possibly corresponds to TRBD1 (6 bases). The CDR3 is made up of 14 amino acids. Trimming stripped 5 bases from V and 5 bases from J, with 13 bases between. Germline V gene data show CDR1 as SGHTA and CDR2 as FQGTGA. The DNA of the CDR3 is TGTGCCAGCAGCCAGGACAGTAAAAGAAACACCATATATTTT. It yields the protein CASSQDSKRNTIYF.

DNA for the CDR3: TGTGCCAGCAGTAGTGTTGAGGCATCACCCTCCTACGAGCAGTACTTC. Encoded protein: CASSSVEASPSYEQYF. The V gene is TRBV27, the J gene TRBJ2-7, with D unclear. CDR1 is MNHEY, CDR2 SMNVEV, per germline (reference sequence). The germline V and J ends were trimmed by 5 bases and 0 bases, with 17 bases remaining between them. The CDR3 loop spans 16 amino acids.